This TCR beta chain emerged from a study of T cells in narcolepsy. Looking at the study overall: Healthy controls were enrolled alongside patients with narcolepsy type 1 or type 2. Overall study results and limits: Comparing one patient's CSF and blood CD4+ clonotypes highlighted HCRT- and TRIB2-specific autoreactive clonotypes. Autoreactive clone sequences were missing from some blood memory CD4+ repertoires.

Comments on this clone: Its target is unknown. Within the sample, other DNA sequences also encode this same CDR3.

Assay: immunoSEQ multiplex PCR; the TCRdb copy retains only in-frame clones and omits some. The sample carries tens of thousands of clones, 87% recorded once. This CDR3 is 12 amino acids long. The V gene lost 7 bases and the J gene lost 7 bases, with 11 bases spanning the gap. Germline V gene lookup returns CDR1 MNHEY and CDR2 SVGAGI. Sequencing used CD45RA- memory CD4+ T cells from PBMCs. This sequence joins TRBV6-5 and TRBJ1-3; D unresolved. This receptor was taken from a human donor with narcolepsy. The CDR3 reads CASIRGRNTIYF. Here the CDR3 DNA reads TGTGCCAGCATTCGGGGTCGGAACACCATATATTTT.